The 23 T cell receptor beta chains listed next were all sequenced from one sample in a study of radiotherapy plus CTLA-4 blockade in lung cancer. Profiled with immunoSEQ multiplex PCR; TCRdb holds only in-frame clones, not every one. The table shows tens of thousands of clones, with approximately 75% occurring only once. The material was peripheral blood, obtained from a patient treated with radiotherapy plus ipilimumab. The source is a human donor with non-small cell lung cancer that progressed on radiotherapy plus ipilimumab.

CDR3: CASSFVLAGGEQFF. The DNA for the CDR3 is TGCGCCAGCAGCTTCGTACTAGCGGGGGGTGAGCAGTTCTTC. The chain has TRBV5-1 and TRBJ2-1, with TRBD2 matching 12 bases. CDR3 length equals 14 residues. Per germline, CDR1 SGHRS and CDR2 YFSETQ. Trimming cost V 2 bases and J 9 bases; bases outside gene matches: 3.

The chain has TRBV6-6 and TRBJ2-4, with D perhaps TRBD1 (6 bases). The CDR3 totals 14 residues. Germline V gene sequence: CDR1 MNHNY, CDR2 SVGAGI (reference sequence). The V end was cut by 6 bases, the J end by 1 base, with 10 bases between. CDR3 amino acids: CASRQQGAKNIQYF. The CDR3 nucleotides are TGTGCCAGCAGGCAGCAGGGGGCCAAAAACATTCAGTACTTC.

The V gene is TRBV7-9, the J gene TRBJ2-7; a weak D match, TRBD2 (5 bases). This CDR3 spans 15 amino acids. Per germline, CDR1 SEHNR and CDR2 FQNEAQ (reference sequence). The V and J ends lost 1 base and 3 bases respectively, with 13 bases between them. CDR3 DNA: TGTGCCAGCAGCTTAGACAGAGGAGGAAGCTACGAGCAGTACTTC. Protein sequence: CASSLDRGGSYEQYF. The full variable domain, in which reference TRBV7-9 and TRBJ2-7 provide the parts outside the CDR3, is DTGVSQNPRHKITKRGQNVTFRCDPISEHNRLYWYRQTLGQGPEFLTYFQNEAQLEKSRLLSDRFSAERPKGSFSTLEIQRTEQGDSAMYLCASSLDRGGSYEQYFGPGTRLTVT.

The table lists this clone with a few counts. This chain connects TRBV19 to TRBJ1-3; D uncertain. Looked up from germline, CDR1 is LNHDA and CDR2 is SQIVND (reference sequence). The CDR3 contains 14 residues. V lost 6 bases, J lost 0 bases, and 9 bases lay in between. CDR3 in amino acids: CASRTTYSGNTIYF. CDR3 bases: TGTGCCAGTAGAACGACATACTCTGGAAACACCATATATTTT. The entire variable domain, with the rest obtained from reference TRBV19 and TRBJ1-3, is as follows: DGGITQSPKYLFRKEGQNVTLSCEQNLNHDAMYWYRQDPGQGLRLIYYSQIVNDFQKGDIAEGYSVSREKKESFPLTVTSAQKNPTAFYLCASRTTYSGNTIYFGEGSWLTVV.

This clone was observed a few times. The rearrangement uses TRBV6-1 and TRBJ2-7, with TRBD2 identical over 9 bases. The germline CDR1 and CDR2 sequences are MNHNS and SASEGT. This CDR3 has 15 amino acids. The J segment lost 4 bases and the V segment lost 4 bases, leaving 8 bases of the junction unmatched. Here the CDR3 DNA reads TGTGCCAGCAGTGGGACCGAGCGGGGGGATTACGAGCAGTACTTC. Translation gives CASSGTERGDYEQYF.

V usage is TRBV6-5 and J usage is TRBJ2-1; D perhaps matches TRBD1 (6 bases). V lost 8 bases to trimming and J lost 0 bases, with 11 bases between them. The CDR3 loop spans 14 amino acids. Germline V gene lookup returns CDR1 MNHEY and CDR2 SVGAGI. The CDR3 bases are TGTGCCAGCTACCGAGGGGGCTCCTACAATGAGCAGTTCTTC. Its translation: CASYRGGSYNEQFF.

V usage is TRBV5-1 and J usage is TRBJ1-1; D might be TRBD1 (5 bases). The V end was cut by 0 bases, the J end by 2 bases, with 11 bases between. CDR1 and CDR2 from the germline V gene are SGHRS and YFSETQ. The length of the CDR3 is 15 residues. CDR3 protein: CASSLGSGGNTEAFF. CDR3 sequence (DNA): TGCGCCAGCAGCTTGGGCTCGGGGGGAAACACTGAAGCTTTCTTT.

This clone is a singleton in its sample. This chain connects TRBV7-6 to TRBJ2-1; 13 nucleotides agree with TRBD2. Unmatched junction bases numbered 7, after V lost 5 bases and J lost 6 bases. CDR1 SGHVS and CDR2 FNYEAQ come from the germline V gene. The CDR3 is 16 amino acids. DNA of the CDR3: TGTGCCAGCAGCCCACTCGGACTAGCGGGGGCCAATGAGCAGTTCTTC. This codes for CASSPLGLAGANEQFF.

The chain recombines TRBV6-6 with TRBJ1-5; 7 bases match TRBD1. Germline CDR1 MNHNY, CDR2 SVGAGI (reference sequence). The junction had 6 bases not matched to a gene; V was cut back by 0 bases and J by 4 bases. The CDR3 is made up of 16 amino acids. Here the CDR3 reads CASSYSSPGGNQPQHF. The CDR3 DNA reads as TGTGCCAGCAGTTACTCTTCCCCAGGGGGGAATCAGCCCCAGCATTTT.

V and J are TRBV7-8 and TRBJ1-1, with D maybe TRBD1 (6 bases). Trimming cost V 5 bases and J 4 bases, with 23 bases left between them. CDR3 size: 17 residues. Per germline, CDR1 SGHVS and CDR2 FQNEAQ. CDR3 bases: TGTGCCAGCAGCGCTAGGACCCGGACAGCATGGACCACTGAAGCTTTCTTT. This translates into CASSARTRTAWTTEAFF.

The count of this clone is one. This chain connects TRBV4-2 to TRBJ1-2; 7 bases are a match to TRBD1. The CDR3 has 14 amino acids. The V and J ends lost 0 bases and 4 bases, in that order; junction bases with no gene match: 2. Germline-derived CDR1 and CDR2 are LGHNA and YNFKEQ. DNA of the CDR3: TGTGCCAGCAGCCAAGACAGGGGGGTCTATGGCTACACCTTC. Translated, it gives CASSQDRGVYGYTF.

As concerns this clone: The same CDR3 arises from other DNA sequences in this sample as well. The V and J genes are TRBV10-2 and TRBJ2-7; 10 bases align to TRBD1. The CDR3 is 14 residues long. Unmatched junction bases numbered 9, after V lost 6 bases and J lost 7 bases. Per germline, CDR1 WSHSY and CDR2 SAAADI. DNA for the CDR3: TGCGCCAGCAGAGCCGGGACAGGGGCGTATGAGCAGTACTTC. Residues: CASRAGTGAYEQYF.

The chain recombines TRBV27 with TRBJ2-1; 16 bases agree with TRBD2. The CDR3 consists of 17 residues. Germline V gene data show CDR1 as MNHEY and CDR2 as SMNVEV (reference sequence). V shed 3 bases and J 7 bases; nucleotides not matched to a gene: 6. CDR3 bases: TGTGCCAGCAGTTTCTCGGGACTAGCGGGGGGGCTTAATGAGCAGTTCTTC. The encoded protein is CASSFSGLAGGLNEQFF.

The chain links TRBV5-4 to TRBJ2-5, with 7 bases matching TRBD1. CDR1 is SGHNT and CDR2 is YYREEE in the germline V gene (reference sequence). The CDR3 runs to 13 residues. V shed 0 bases and J 4 bases; nucleotides not matched to a gene: 0. The CDR3 nucleotides are TGTGCCAGCAGCTTGGCAGGGGGAGAGACCCAGTACTTC. This encodes CASSLAGGETQYF.

The sample holds a few counts of this clone. V usage is TRBV6-1 and J usage is TRBJ1-3; the D is unclear. CDR3 length equals 15 residues. Between the trimmed V and J ends, which lost 6 bases and 0 bases, there was a span of 12 bases. CDR1 MNHNS and CDR2 SASEGT come from the germline V gene. This CDR3 is CASRVGQASGNTIYF. The CDR3 nucleotides read TGTGCCAGCAGAGTGGGCCAAGCCTCTGGAAACACCATATATTTT.

In its sample, this clone was seen once. The chain is built from TRBV19 and TRBJ2-2; the D gene is possibly TRBD1 (6 bases). Deletions cut 3 bases from V and 2 bases from J, with 7 bases between. Germline-derived CDR1 and CDR2 are LNHDA and SQIVND (reference sequence). The CDR3 sequence is 14 residues long. CDR3 region: CASSMDSNTGELFF. CDR3 coding DNA: TGTGCCAGTAGTATGGACAGTAACACCGGGGAGCTGTTTTTT.

The chain carries TRBV11-1 and TRBJ1-2; 7 bases map to TRBD1. Germline V CDR1 and CDR2: SGHAT, FQDESV (reference sequence). CDR3 length equals 16 residues. Trimming removed 2 bases from V and 5 bases from J; junction bases left unmatched: 11. The CDR3, as DNA: TGTGCCAGCAGCTTATCGACAGGGAACCTACCTTATGGCTACACCTTC. As protein: CASSLSTGNLPYGYTF.

This clone was observed a handful of times. The chain employs TRBV5-1 and TRBJ1-2; TRBD1 might be the D (5 bases). CDR1 is SGHRS, CDR2 YFSETQ, per germline. Trimming left V 2 bases short and J 7 bases short, with 24 bases between. The CDR3 totals 17 residues. The CDR3 spells CASSFGGGDQSVGGYTF. DNA for the CDR3: TGCGCCAGCAGCTTTGGGGGGGGAGATCAGTCTGTTGGTGGCTACACCTTC.

This chain joins TRBV4-1 and TRBJ2-5, with D maybe TRBD2 (5 bases). The CDR3 has 13 amino acids. V lost 8 bases to trimming and J lost 1 base, with 11 bases between them. CDR1 and CDR2 from the germline V gene are MGHRA and YSYEKL. In DNA form, the CDR3 reads TGCGCCAGCCGACAACGGGGCCAAGAGACCCAGTACTTC. It codes for CASRQRGQETQYF.

The rearrangement joins TRBV19 to TRBJ1-5; TRBD1 agrees at 8 bases. CDR3 size: 17 residues. The V segment lost 8 bases and the J segment 2 bases; nucleotides outside the gene matches: 14. CDR1 and CDR2 from the germline V gene are LNHDA and SQIVND (reference sequence). Here the CDR3 reads CASLGAELGQGNQPQHF. CDR3 sequence (DNA): TGTGCCAGTCTAGGGGCCGAACTGGGACAGGGCAATCAGCCCCAGCATTTT.

The gene calls are TRBV28 and TRBJ2-1, with 12 positions matching TRBD2. CDR3 size: 16 residues. The V gene end was trimmed by 5 bases and the J gene end by 5 bases; junction bases not matched to a gene: 7. The germline V gene encodes CDR1 MDHEN and CDR2 SYDVKM. CDR3 sequence: CASSPPLAGGDNEQFF. The CDR3 coding sequence is TGTGCCAGCAGTCCCCCCCTAGCGGGGGGGGACAATGAGCAGTTCTTC.

The chain employs TRBV9 and TRBJ1-2; 7 bases fit TRBD1. Germline loops: CDR1 SGDLS, CDR2 YYNGEE. The ends lost 4 bases at V and 8 bases at J; junction bases unmatched: 8. CDR3 length: 13 residues. Written as DNA, the CDR3 is TGTGCCAGCAGCCCCGAGACAGGGTTCGGCTACACCTTC. Translating gives CASSPETGFGYTF.

This clone was seen a handful of times. V and J are TRBV5-4 and TRBJ1-1; 8 bases are a match to TRBD1. The CDR3 covers 12 residues. V trimming: 3 bases; J trimming: 11 bases; junction bases outside the gene matches: 6. The V gene's germline CDR1 is SGHNT and CDR2 YYREEE (reference sequence). The CDR3 region is CASSSEDRVAFF. CDR3 coding DNA: TGTGCCAGCAGCTCGGAGGACAGGGTCGCTTTCTTT.